These 20 T cell receptor beta chains came from one sample sequenced in a study of blood T cell repertoires in COVID-19 (dated by TCRdb to about 2020). Libraries came from the immunoSEQ multiplex PCR assay. In its TCRdb copy, this immuneACCESS table keeps in-frame sequences only and misses some clones. Where compared with another copy, unresolved V genes explain less than half of these, and the others have no known cause. The sample contains about 78,000 clones, approximately 86% of them found a single time. The biggest ten clones account for about 2.1% of the sample. Specimen: peripheral blood. The receptor source for this set is a woman aged 55-69 years with acute or convalescent COVID-19.

The genes are TRBV10-3 and TRBJ1-5, with D maybe TRBD1 (5 bases). The germline V gene encodes CDR1 ENHRY and CDR2 SYGVKD. Trimming took off 0 bases at V and 5 bases at J, with 11 bases between the two ends. This CDR3 is 15 amino acids long. Written as DNA, the CDR3 is TGTGCCATCAGTGAGTCCAGAACAGGAGATCAGCCCCAGCATTTT. Translated: CAISESRTGDQPQHF.

The CDR3 bases are TGTGCCAGCAGCCCAGGACAGGTAGTGCATGCTGAAGCTTTCTTT. Protein: CASSPGQVVHAEAFF. The chain uses TRBV11-2 and TRBJ1-1; 7 bases align to TRBD1. This CDR3 has 15 residues. The J segment lost 6 bases and the V segment lost 5 bases, leaving 12 bases of the junction unmatched. Germline CDR1 reads SGHAT; CDR2 reads FQNNGV.

V is TRBV6-5 and J is TRBJ2-2; D might be TRBD2 (6 bases). Germline V gene sequence: CDR1 MNHEY, CDR2 SVGAGI. V was pared by 2 bases and J by 5 bases, with 15 bases between. The CDR3 sequence is 16 residues long. Written as DNA, the CDR3 is TGTGCCAGCAGTTACGGCCGACTAGTTCGGACCGGGGAGCTGTTTTTT. The encoded protein is CASSYGRLVRTGELFF.

This chain links TRBV12-3 or TRBV12-4 with TRBJ1-5; D is perhaps TRBD1 (5 bases). V lost 6 bases and J 1 base, leaving 7 bases between the germline ends. This CDR3 comprises 13 residues. The CDR3 DNA sequence: TGTGCCAGCAGCCGGGGGAGCAATCAGCCCCAGCATTTT. This sequence encodes CASSRGSNQPQHF.

The chain uses TRBV19 and TRBJ2-1, with TRBD2 as a possible D gene (5 bases). Trimming took 3 bases from V and 2 from J, leaving 14 bases between them. The CDR3 spans 16 residues. Germline CDR1 is LNHDA and CDR2 is SQIVND (reference sequence). Here the CDR3 DNA reads TGTGCCAGTAGTATGCTCGCTAGCCATACCTACAATGAGCAGTTCTTC. Protein: CASSMLASHTYNEQFF.

The chain joins TRBV7-2 to TRBJ2-7; TRBD1 matches 9 bases. The CDR3 loop spans 15 amino acids. J lost 0 bases, V lost 5 bases, and 5 bases had no gene match. Germline V gives CDR1 SGHTA, CDR2 FQGNSA. CDR3 bases: TGTGCCAGCAGCCCCTCGACAGGGGGCTCCTACGAGCAGTACTTC. Its translation: CASSPSTGGSYEQYF.

The V gene is TRBV5-1, the J gene TRBJ2-7, with 8 positions matching TRBD1. This CDR3 has 14 residues. Germline assignment: CDR1 SGHRS and CDR2 YFSETQ. V lost 0 bases, J lost 2 bases, and 1 base stayed unmatched. The CDR3 region is CASSLGTGPYEQYF. The CDR3 nucleotides are TGCGCCAGCAGCTTGGGGACAGGGCCCTACGAGCAGTACTTC.

The chain joins TRBV19 to TRBJ1-5, with 10 nucleotides matching TRBD1. V lost 5 bases, J lost 5 bases, and 9 bases stayed unmatched. The CDR3 runs to 16 residues. The germline V gene encodes CDR1 LNHDA and CDR2 SQIVND (reference sequence). This chain's CDR3 is CASSPRQGAEDQPQHF. CDR3 sequence (DNA): TGTGCCAGTAGTCCGCGACAGGGGGCAGAGGATCAGCCCCAGCATTTT.

CDR3: CASSQGQVANEKLFF. The CDR3 bases are TGCGCCAGCAGCCAAGGACAGGTGGCTAATGAAAAACTGTTTTTT. The chain is built from TRBV4-3 and TRBJ1-4; perhaps TRBD1 as D (6 bases). From germline, CDR1 is LGHNA and CDR2 YSLEER. V lost 1 base and J lost 3, with 9 bases in between. The CDR3 is 15 amino acids.

The rearrangement uses TRBV9 and TRBJ2-1, with D perhaps TRBD2 (6 bases). Trimming removed 3 bases from V and 8 bases from J, with 21 bases in between. Germline assignment: CDR1 SGDLS and CDR2 YYNGEE. There are 16 residues in the CDR3. The CDR3, as DNA: TGTGCCAGCAGCGGAGGCCTAGCTGCCCCGGGGGATGAGCAGTTCTTC. This gives the protein CASSGGLAAPGDEQFF.

J is TRBJ2-1 and V is TRBV7-3; weak D call: TRBD2 (5 bases). The CDR3 totals 14 residues. The ends were cut back, 5 bases at V and 2 bases at J, with 10 bases in the middle. Germline loops: CDR1 SGHTA, CDR2 FQGTGA. CDR3 residues: CASSPPGTYNEQFF. The CDR3 DNA sequence: TGTGCCAGCAGCCCGCCCGGGACCTACAATGAGCAGTTCTTC. The variable domain in full, completed from reference TRBV7-3 and TRBJ2-1, reads GAGVSQTPSNKVTEKGKYVELRCDPISGHTALYWYRQSLGQGPEFLIYFQGTGAADDSGLPNDRFFAVRPEGSVSTLKIQRTERGDSAVYLCASSPPGTYNEQFFGPGTRLTVL.

The CDR3 reads CASSQTRGLSNQPQHF. Written as DNA, the CDR3 is TGTGCCAGCAGCCAAACCAGGGGGCTTAGCAATCAGCCCCAGCATTTT. The chain links TRBV4-2 to TRBJ1-5, with 8 bases identical to TRBD1. Trimming took 2 bases from V and 0 from J; bases not matched to a gene: 3. This CDR3 is built from 16 residues. Germline V CDR1 and CDR2: LGHNA, YNFKEQ.

J is TRBJ1-5 and V is TRBV4-1; 7 bases agree with TRBD1. The CDR3 is 17 residues long. V lost 0 bases to trimming and J lost 3 bases; unmatched junction nucleotides: 8. The germline V gene encodes CDR1 MGHRA and CDR2 YSYEKL. In nucleotides, the CDR3 is TGCGCCAGCAGCCAAGATCGCGGAACAGGGGACAATCAGCCCCAGCATTTT. This codes for CASSQDRGTGDNQPQHF.

The chain recombines TRBV28 with TRBJ1-3; TRBD1 matches 7 bases. The germline V gene encodes CDR1 MDHEN and CDR2 SYDVKM. V shed 8 bases, J shed 2 bases, and the junction held 3 bases outside the gene matches. The CDR3 consists of 13 residues. CDR3 DNA: TGTGCCAGCGCGACAGGGACTGGAAACACCATATATTTT. Translation gives CASATGTGNTIYF. Using reference TRBV28 and TRBJ1-3 for the parts outside the CDR3, the full variable domain is DVKVTQSSRYLVKRTGEKVFLECVQDMDHENMFWYRQDPGLGLRLIYFSYDVKMKEKGDIPEGYSVSREKKERFSLILESASTNQTSMYLCASATGTGNTIYFGEGSWLTVV.

The rearrangement links TRBV7-3 to TRBJ2-5; TRBD2 aligns across 7 bases. Germline CDR1 SGHTA, CDR2 FQGTGA. V was pared by 5 bases and J by 4 bases, with 7 bases of the junction left unmatched. The CDR3 contains 14 residues. CDR3 sequence: CASSPGGSGETQYF. CDR3 nucleotide sequence: TGTGCCAGCAGCCCCGGGGGGTCGGGAGAGACCCAGTACTTC.

The chain has TRBV19 and TRBJ1-2; D gene unclear. From germline, CDR1 is LNHDA and CDR2 SQIVND (reference sequence). The germline V and J ends were trimmed by 4 bases and 4 bases, with 13 bases remaining between them. This CDR3 spans 14 amino acids. The chain's CDR3 is CASSNRTGSYGYTF. Written as DNA, the CDR3 is TGTGCCAGTAGTAATCGGACGGGGAGCTATGGCTACACCTTC.

The chain couples TRBV24-1 to TRBJ2-3; weak D call: TRBD1 (5 bases). This CDR3 contains 16 residues. The V end was cut by 0 bases, the J end by 2 bases, with 11 bases between. Germline assignment: CDR1 KGHDR and CDR2 SFDVKD. This chain's CDR3 is CATSDLDSRDTDTQYF. The CDR3 region has the DNA TGTGCCACCAGTGATTTGGACAGCAGAGACACAGATACGCAGTATTTT.

In this sample, this clone turned up a few times. Other DNA sequences in this specimen translate into the identical CDR3. CDR3 bases: TGTGCCAGCAGCTTACAGGGCAATCAGCCCCAGCATTTT. Translated, it gives CASSLQGNQPQHF. V and J are TRBV7-2 and TRBJ1-5; D ambiguous. In germline, CDR1 is SGHTA, CDR2 FQGNSA. The CDR3 length is 13 residues. V shed 2 bases and J shed 2 bases, with 4 bases lying between them.

The chain combines TRBV24-1 with TRBJ2-3; D possibly corresponds to TRBD1 (6 bases). Germline lookup yields CDR1 KGHDR and CDR2 SFDVKD. V was trimmed by 2 bases and J by 0 bases, leaving 14 bases between them. The CDR3 totals 17 residues. The CDR3: CATSDSQGRGSTDTQYF. In DNA, the CDR3 is TGTGCCACCAGTGATTCACAGGGTCGAGGAAGCACAGATACGCAGTATTTT.

V gene TRBV5-1 combines with J gene TRBJ1-1, with no clear D. The ends were cut back, 0 bases at V and 1 base at J, with 4 bases in the middle. The CDR3 has 13 amino acids. CDR1 is SGHRS and CDR2 is YFSETQ in the germline V gene. The CDR3 region has the DNA TGCGCCAGCAGCTTGGGTAAGAACACTGAAGCTTTCTTT. This gives the protein CASSLGKNTEAFF.